This is a list of T cell receptor beta chains from one sample in a study of shared T cell receptors in the human thymus. Clones were sequenced by immunoSEQ multiplex PCR, and TCRdb holds only the in-frame ones, with some missing. The repertoire holds roughly 660,000 clones, roughly 90% seen once, with approximately 0.01% in the top ten. These data are also associated with another study on human thymus T cells.

The sequenced sample was thymocytes. These receptors all stem from a boy under two years old with a congenital heart defect. CDR3s include the opening cysteine and the closing phenylalanine or tryptophan. D genes are given only for firm matches. The listing skips clone size in some rows; elsewhere it reads once, few, many or a size class.

J gene: TRBJ2-1; clone size: .; V gene: TRBV30; D gene: TRBD1; CDR3 DNA: TGTGCCTGGAGTCGGGACAGGGCCATCTACAATGAGCAGTTCTTC; CDR3 protein: CAWSRDRAIYNEQFF
J gene: TRBJ2-3; clone size: .; V gene: TRBV29-1; D gene: .; CDR3 DNA: TGCAGCGCTGACCCTCGCCCTGGTAGCCCTGTTCCTAGCACAGATACGCAGTATTTT; CDR3 protein: CSADPRPGSPVPSTDTQYF
J gene: TRBJ1-3; clone size: .; V gene: TRBV6-6; D gene: .; CDR3 DNA: TGTGCCAGCAGGGCCCTCTCTGGAAACACCATATATTTT; CDR3 protein: CASRALSGNTIYF
J gene: TRBJ1-2; clone size: .; V gene: TRBV11-2; D gene: TRBD1; CDR3 DNA: TGTGCCAGCAGACAAGACCAGGGGGCGCAGGGCTACACCTTC; CDR3 protein: CASRQDQGAQGYTF
J gene: TRBJ2-7; clone size: .; V gene: TRBV7-2; D gene: .; CDR3 DNA: TGTGCCAGCAGCTCCTACTTTTTCAACTACGAGCAGTACTTC; CDR3 protein: CASSSYFFNYEQYF
J gene: TRBJ2-7; clone size: .; V gene: TRBV10-2; D gene: TRBD1; CDR3 DNA: TGCGCCAGCAGTGCCCGGGACAGGGTAACCTACGAGCAGTACTTC; CDR3 protein: CASSARDRVTYEQYF
J gene: TRBJ1-2; clone size: .; V gene: TRBV6-5; D gene: .; CDR3 DNA: TGTGCAGCGGGCAGGGCTGGCTACACCTTC; CDR3 protein: CAAGRAGYTF
J gene: TRBJ1-2; clone size: .; V gene: TRBV7-6; D gene: TRBD1; CDR3 DNA: TGTGCCAGCAGCTCAACACAGGGGGACTATGGCTACACCTTC; CDR3 protein: CASSSTQGDYGYTF
J gene: TRBJ2-1; clone size: .; V gene: TRBV2; D gene: .; CDR3 DNA: TGTGCCAGCAGGACGGAGAATTCTACTGGGTGTGGTCAGTTCTTC; CDR3 protein: CASRTENSTGCGQFF
J gene: TRBJ2-5; clone size: .; V gene: TRBV28; D gene: .; CDR3 DNA: TGTGCCAGCAGTTTCGGGCTAGGGGAGTACTTC; CDR3 protein: CASSFGLGEYF
J gene: TRBJ2-7; clone size: .; V gene: TRBV11-3; D gene: .; CDR3 DNA: TGTGCCAGCAGCTCCGGACTTGGCTACGAGCAGTACTTC; CDR3 protein: CASSSGLGYEQYF
J gene: TRBJ1-1; clone size: .; V gene: TRBV15; D gene: .; CDR3 DNA: TGTGCCACCAGCAGAGGGGAGGGTCGGGTAAGGGACACTGAAGCTTTCTTT; CDR3 protein: CATSRGEGRVRDTEAFF
J gene: TRBJ2-5; clone size: .; V gene: TRBV4-3; D gene: .; CDR3 DNA: TGCGCCAGCAGCCAACTGTCAGGGGAGACCCAGTACTTC; CDR3 protein: CASSQLSGETQYF
J gene: TRBJ1-3; clone size: few; V gene: TRBV19; D gene: .; CDR3 DNA: TGTGCCAGTAGCAATGGACACTTCGGAGGAAACACCATATATTTT; CDR3 protein: CASSNGHFGGNTIYF
J gene: TRBJ2-2; clone size: .; V gene: TRBV6-1; D gene: .; CDR3 DNA: TGTGCCAGCCGGGACACCACCACCGGGGAGCTGTTTTTT; CDR3 protein: CASRDTTTGELFF
J gene: TRBJ2-5; clone size: .; V gene: TRBV11-1; D gene: TRBD2; CDR3 DNA: TGTGCCAGCAGCTTAGCGGGAGGGTACCAAGAGACCCAGTACTTC; CDR3 protein: CASSLAGGYQETQYF
J gene: TRBJ2-1; clone size: .; V gene: TRBV5-1; D gene: TRBD2; CDR3 DNA: TGCGCCAGCAGCAAGAAGGGACTAGCGGGAGTTGACTCCTACAATGAGCAGTTCTTC; CDR3 protein: CASSKKGLAGVDSYNEQFF
J gene: TRBJ2-7; clone size: once; V gene: TRBV5-1; D gene: .; CDR3 DNA: TGCGCCAGCAGCTTGGCCCGGCAGGACTACGAGCAGTACTTC; CDR3 protein: CASSLARQDYEQYF
J gene: TRBJ1-1; clone size: .; V gene: TRBV10-1; D gene: .; CDR3 DNA: TGCGCCAGCAGTGTGAAGACAAGAAACACTGAAGCTTTCTTT; CDR3 protein: CASSVKTRNTEAFF
J gene: TRBJ2-7; clone size: .; V gene: TRBV13; D gene: TRBD2; CDR3 DNA: TGTGCCAGCAGCCCCGGGAGGTTCACCTCCTACGAGCAGTACTTC; CDR3 protein: CASSPGRFTSYEQYF
J gene: TRBJ2-1; clone size: .; V gene: TRBV9; D gene: TRBD2; CDR3 DNA: TGTGCCAGCAGCGTAGAGGGGACTAGCGAGATCAATGAGCAGTTCTTC; CDR3 protein: CASSVEGTSEINEQFF
J gene: TRBJ2-5; clone size: .; V gene: TRBV7-3; D gene: TRBD2; CDR3 DNA: TGTGCCAGCAGCCCCGGGGGTAGCGGGAAAGAGACCCAGTACTTC; CDR3 protein: CASSPGGSGKETQYF
J gene: TRBJ2-7; clone size: .; V gene: TRBV27; D gene: .; CDR3 DNA: TGTGCCAGCAGTTTACCTAGACAGGAGCAGTACTTC; CDR3 protein: CASSLPRQEQYF
J gene: TRBJ2-1; clone size: .; V gene: TRBV27; D gene: .; CDR3 DNA: TGTGCCAGCAGTTTAACCGGGAGCGACTCTTCCAATGAGCAGTTCTTC; CDR3 protein: CASSLTGSDSSNEQFF
J gene: TRBJ2-1; clone size: .; V gene: TRBV27; D gene: TRBD1; CDR3 DNA: TGTGCCAGCAGTCTCAGGGGGCAGGGTTGGGTCTGTGAGCAGTTCTTC; CDR3 protein: CASSLRGQGWVCEQFF
J gene: TRBJ2-3; clone size: few; V gene: TRBV14; D gene: TRBD2; CDR3 DNA: TGTGCCAGCAGCCAATTCGGGACTAGCGGAGGCCCGGGCACAGATACGCAGTATTTT; CDR3 protein: CASSQFGTSGGPGTDTQYF
J gene: TRBJ2-1; clone size: .; V gene: TRBV6-1; D gene: .; CDR3 DNA: TGTGCCAGCAGTCCCCTCGGGGCTAGCGACAATGAGCAGTTCTTC; CDR3 protein: CASSPLGASDNEQFF
J gene: TRBJ2-1; clone size: .; V gene: TRBV4-1; D gene: .; CDR3 DNA: TGCGCCAGCAGCCACCTTCTAGCCAACAATGAGCAGTTCTTC; CDR3 protein: CASSHLLANNEQFF
J gene: TRBJ2-1; clone size: .; V gene: TRBV19; D gene: TRBD1; CDR3 DNA: TGTGCCAGTAGGCTGGGACAGACCTACAATGAGCAGTTCTTC; CDR3 protein: CASRLGQTYNEQFF
J gene: TRBJ1-1; clone size: once; V gene: TRBV4-1; D gene: .; CDR3 DNA: TGCGCCAGCAGCCAAGTGACAAACACTGAAGCTTTCTTT; CDR3 protein: CASSQVTNTEAFF
J gene: TRBJ2-3; clone size: .; V gene: TRBV28; D gene: TRBD2; CDR3 DNA: TGTGCCACCAGCGGGAGAAGCACAGATACGCAGTATTTT; CDR3 protein: CATSGRSTDTQYF
J gene: TRBJ2-1; clone size: .; V gene: TRBV6-4; D gene: TRBD2; CDR3 DNA: TGTGCCAGCAGCCCCGGGACTAGCGGGAGTAGGAGTGAGCAGTTCTTC; CDR3 protein: CASSPGTSGSRSEQFF
J gene: TRBJ2-2; clone size: .; V gene: TRBV5-1; D gene: TRBD2; CDR3 DNA: TGCGCCAGCAGCAGGGGACTAGCGGGAGGACCTAACACCGGGGAGCTGTTTTTT; CDR3 protein: CASSRGLAGGPNTGELFF
J gene: TRBJ2-7; clone size: few; V gene: TRBV5-8; D gene: TRBD1; CDR3 DNA: TGTGCCAGCAGCGGCTGGGACAGCGCTAGGGAGCAGTACTTC; CDR3 protein: CASSGWDSAREQYF
J gene: TRBJ1-1; clone size: .; V gene: TRBV14; D gene: TRBD1; CDR3 DNA: TGTGCCAGCAGCCAACGGGACAGGGGGTCGAACACTGAAGCTTTCTTT; CDR3 protein: CASSQRDRGSNTEAFF
J gene: TRBJ2-1; clone size: .; V gene: TRBV5-1; D gene: .; CDR3 DNA: TGCGCCAGCAGCTTCTGGCCTTACAATGAGCAGTTCTTC; CDR3 protein: CASSFWPYNEQFF
J gene: TRBJ1-5; clone size: .; V gene: TRBV30; D gene: .; CDR3 DNA: TGTGCCTGGAGTGTCCGAGCGGGACTCTCTAATCAGCCCCAGCATTTT; CDR3 protein: CAWSVRAGLSNQPQHF
J gene: TRBJ2-7; clone size: .; V gene: TRBV27; D gene: TRBD2; CDR3 DNA: TGTGCCAGCAGTTTCCTCTGGCATCTGGGACTAGCGAACCACGAGCAGTACTTC; CDR3 protein: CASSFLWHLGLANHEQYF